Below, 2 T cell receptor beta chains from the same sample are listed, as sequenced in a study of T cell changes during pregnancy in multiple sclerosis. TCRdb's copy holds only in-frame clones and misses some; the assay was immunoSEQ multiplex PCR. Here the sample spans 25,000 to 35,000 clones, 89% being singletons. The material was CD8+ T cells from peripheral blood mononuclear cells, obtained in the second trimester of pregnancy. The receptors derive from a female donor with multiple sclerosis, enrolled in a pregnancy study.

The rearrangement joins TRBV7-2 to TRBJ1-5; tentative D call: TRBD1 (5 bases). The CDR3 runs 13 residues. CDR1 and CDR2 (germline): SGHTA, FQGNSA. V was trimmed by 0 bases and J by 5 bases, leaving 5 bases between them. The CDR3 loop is CASSLAGDQPQHF. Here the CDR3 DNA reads TGTGCCAGCAGCTTAGCAGGGGATCAGCCCCAGCATTTT.

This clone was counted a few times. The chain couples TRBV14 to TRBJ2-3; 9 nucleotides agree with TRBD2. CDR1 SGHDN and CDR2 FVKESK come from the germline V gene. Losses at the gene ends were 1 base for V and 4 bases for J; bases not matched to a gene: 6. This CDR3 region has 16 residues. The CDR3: CASSQVTAGGADTQYF. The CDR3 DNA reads TGTGCCAGCAGCCAAGTCACAGCGGGAGGAGCAGATACGCAGTATTTT. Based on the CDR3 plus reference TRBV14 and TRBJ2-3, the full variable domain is EAGVTQFPSHSVIEKGQTVTLRCDPISGHDNLYWYRRVMGKEIKFLLHFVKESKQDESGMPNNRFLAERTGGTYSTLKVQPAELEDSGVYFCASSQVTAGGADTQYFGPGTRLTVL.